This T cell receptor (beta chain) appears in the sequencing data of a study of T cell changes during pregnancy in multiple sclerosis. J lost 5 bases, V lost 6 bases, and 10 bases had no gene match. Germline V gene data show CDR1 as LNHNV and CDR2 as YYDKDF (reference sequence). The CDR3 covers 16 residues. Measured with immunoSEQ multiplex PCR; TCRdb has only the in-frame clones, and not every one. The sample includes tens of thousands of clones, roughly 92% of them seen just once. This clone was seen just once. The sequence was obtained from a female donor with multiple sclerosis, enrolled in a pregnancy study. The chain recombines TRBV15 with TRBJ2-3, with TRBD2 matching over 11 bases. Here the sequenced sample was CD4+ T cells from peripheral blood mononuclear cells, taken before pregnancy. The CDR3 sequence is CATREAGTSGGDTQYF. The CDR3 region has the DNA TGTGCCACCAGGGAAGCCGGGACTAGCGGCGGAGATACGCAGTATTTT.